The next 11 T cell receptor beta chains were all read from a single sample in a study of T cell repertoires in cytomegalovirus infection. Antigen specificity for these receptors is unknown. TCRdb processed the reads anew with MiXCR; each CDR3 protein has one entry. This repertoire shows about 770,000 distinct CDR3 sequences, approximately 32% found once; its top ten account for about an eighth. Sequencing was performed on cultured CD8+ T cells from PBMCs, taken from culture after CMV antigen stimulation. These receptors originate from a human donor in good health (CMV status not recorded). Some clones in this sample may be carry-over from other donors' samples.

This clonotype was counted many times. The rearrangement links TRBV7-2 to TRBJ1-2; D remains ambiguous. V lost 2 bases to trimming and J lost 4 bases, with 20 bases between them. Germline CDR1 is SGHTA and CDR2 is FQGNSA. The CDR3 sequence is 17 residues long. CDR3 in DNA: TGTGCCAGCAGCTTAAACGGACGGTTCATATGTAGCTATGGCTACACCTTC. It encodes CASSLNGRFICSYGYTF.

The V and J genes are TRBV28 and TRBJ1-5, with 7 positions matching TRBD1. Germline V gives CDR1 MDHEN, CDR2 SYDVKM. J gave up 6 bases and V 7 bases, and 12 bases lay outside the gene matches. This CDR3 is built from 15 residues. CDR3 in DNA: TGTGCCAGCAATCCAGGGACAGTGGGACGTCAGCCCCAGCATTTT. The encoded protein is CASNPGTVGRQPQHF. Supplemented by reference TRBV28 and TRBJ1-5, the full variable domain reads DVKVTQSSRYLVKRTGEKVFLECVQDMDHENMFWYRQDPGLGLRLIYFSYDVKMKEKGDIPEGYSVSREKKERFSLILESASTNQTSMYLCASNPGTVGRQPQHFGDGTRLSIL.

This clonotype was detected ten times or more. The genes are TRBV12-3 or TRBV12-4 and TRBJ1-5; D not certain. This CDR3 contains 13 residues. V lost 10 bases to trimming and J lost 2 bases, with 12 bases between them. The CDR3 protein is CAIQPRGNQPQHF. CDR3 DNA: TGTGCCATCCAGCCAAGGGGCAATCAGCCCCAGCATTTT.

In its sample, this clonotype was seen a few times. This rearrangement joins TRBV11-2 to TRBJ2-3, with D perhaps TRBD2 (5 bases). Trimming stripped 1 base from V and 4 bases from J, with 12 bases between. This CDR3 has 15 amino acids. CDR1 SGHAT and CDR2 FQNNGV come from the germline V gene. As DNA, the CDR3 is TGTGCCAGCAGCTTAGGAGGGAGAGATCCAGATACGCAGTATTTT. Translation: CASSLGGRDPDTQYF. The full variable domain, with the rest looked up from reference TRBV11-2 and TRBJ2-3, is EAGVAQSPRYKIIEKRQSVAFWCNPISGHATLYWYQQILGQGPKLLIQFQNNGVVDDSQLPKDRFSAERLKGVDSTLKIQPAKLEDSAVYLCASSLGGRDPDTQYFGPGTRLTVL.

The table lists this clonotype with a few counts. V is TRBV6-1 and J is TRBJ1-6; the D is unclear. Germline CDR1 MNHNS, CDR2 SASEGT. There are 17 residues in the CDR3. V lost 6 bases to trimming and J lost 0 bases, with 15 bases between them. The CDR3 nucleotides read TGTGCCAGCAGGGAGGGAACCGAGAGCTCCTATAATTCACCCCTCCACTTT. Amino acid sequence: CASREGTESSYNSPLHF.

The V and J genes are TRBV11-2 and TRBJ1-2; 7 positions match TRBD1. Germline CDR1 reads SGHAT; CDR2 reads FQNNGV. The CDR3 extends over 14 amino acids. V lost 5 bases to trimming and J lost 4 bases; unmatched junction nucleotides: 7. DNA for the CDR3: TGTGCCAGCAGCCACACAGGGGCTGCCTATGGCTACACCTTC. Its translation: CASSHTGAAYGYTF.

The rearrangement links TRBV19 to TRBJ2-7; D unclear. The length of the CDR3 is 12 residues. The germline CDR1 and CDR2 sequences are LNHDA and SQIVND (reference sequence). Trimming took off 1 base at V and 6 bases at J, with 7 bases between the two ends. CDR3 residues: CASSIASGEQYF. The CDR3 region has the DNA TGTGCCAGTAGTATAGCCTCGGGCGAGCAGTACTTC. Using reference TRBV19 and TRBJ2-7 for the parts outside the CDR3, the full variable domain is DGGITQSPKYLFRKEGQNVTLSCEQNLNHDAMYWYRQDPGQGLRLIYYSQIVNDFQKGDIAEGYSVSREKKESFPLTVTSAQKNPTAFYLCASSIASGEQYFGPGTRLTVT.

The chain joins TRBV4-1 to TRBJ1-1; TRBD1 might be the D (5 bases). Germline assignment: CDR1 MGHRA and CDR2 YSYEKL. This CDR3 contains 19 residues. The V and J ends lost 0 bases and 0 bases respectively, with 20 bases between them. The CDR3 sequence: CASSQDNLRVFSMNTEAFF. CDR3 DNA: TGCGCCAGCAGCCAAGATAACCTCAGGGTATTCTCCATGAACACTGAAGCTTTCTTT.

In this sample, this clonotype turned up once. The gene calls are TRBV5-4 and TRBJ1-2; possible D gene TRBD1, 6 bases. V was trimmed by 4 bases and J by 11 bases, leaving 21 bases between them. This CDR3 has 14 residues. Per the germline V gene, CDR1 is SGHNT and CDR2 is YYREEE (reference sequence). CDR3 in amino acids: CASSPGQGDERYTF. CDR3 in DNA: TGTGCCAGCAGCCCGGGACAAGGGGATGAGCGGTACACCTTC.

In its sample, this clonotype was seen a few times. This chain links TRBV6-5 with TRBJ2-1; 12 nucleotides agree with TRBD2. Germline CDR1 and CDR2: MNHEY and SVGAGI. The CDR3 spans 15 residues. V shed 6 bases and J 8 bases; nucleotides not matched to a gene: 8. The chain's CDR3 is CASRTLAGGPDEQFF. The CDR3 bases are TGTGCCAGCAGAACCCTAGCGGGGGGGCCGGATGAGCAGTTCTTC.

The chain recombines TRBV15 with TRBJ2-7; D may be TRBD1 or TRBD2 (5 bases each). With 0 bases removed from V and 3 bases from J, the gap between germline ends came to 15 bases. The germline CDR1 and CDR2 sequences are LNHNV and YYDKDF (reference sequence). The CDR3 has 16 amino acids. CDR3 region: CATSRDRKGTNYEQYF. The CDR3 DNA is TGTGCCACCAGCAGAGATCGGAAGGGGACCAACTACGAGCAGTACTTC.